This TCR beta chain was documented in a study of tumor-infiltrating lymphocytes in oesophageal squamous cell carcinoma. CDR3 size: 15 residues. From germline, CDR1 is MNHGY and CDR2 SAAAGT. TCRdb redid the calling of the PCR reads with MiXCR, one entry per CDR3 protein. The repertoire holds 16,000 or so distinct CDR3 sequences, with 35% to 55% as singletons. The TCR originated in a female donor with esophageal squamous cell carcinoma. The chain joins TRBV6-8 to TRBJ2-3, with 7 bases fitting TRBD2. The J call is doubtful: the DNA matches TRBJ2-7 better. Sequenced input: blood. CDR3 in DNA: TGTGCCAGCAGCTATAGGGAGACTAGCACAGATACGCAGTACTTC. Its translation: CASSYRETSTDTQYF.